Below are 8 T cell receptor beta chains sequenced from a single sample in a study of blood T cell repertoires in COVID-19. This table comes from immunoSEQ multiplex PCR, and its TCRdb copy is limited to in-frame clones, with some not included. Of some 200,000 clones listed, over 80% are singletons. What was sequenced was peripheral blood. These receptors were obtained from a man in his fifties or sixties with COVID-19, enrolled during active disease.

The chain employs TRBV5-1 and TRBJ1-4; 7 nucleotides line up with TRBD1. In germline, CDR1 is SGHRS, CDR2 YFSETQ. This CDR3 comprises 14 residues. Germline trimming cut 5 bases from V and 7 bases from J; bases unmatched to any gene: 8. The CDR3 sequence: CASRPDRDAEKLFF. The CDR3 nucleotides read TGCGCCAGCAGGCCTGACAGGGACGCTGAAAAACTGTTTTTT.

This clone was picked up a small number of times. CDR3 coding DNA: TGTGCCAGCAGCTTACAGGGTATGAGCAATCAGCCCCAGCATTTT. Protein sequence: CASSLQGMSNQPQHF. The chain is built from TRBV7-2 and TRBJ1-5; D may be TRBD1 (5 bases). The V end was cut by 2 bases, the J end by 1 base, with 9 bases between. The CDR3 runs to 15 residues. CDR1 SGHTA and CDR2 FQGNSA come from the germline V gene. The whole variable domain, remainder taken from reference TRBV7-2 and TRBJ1-5, is GAGVSQSPSNKVTEKGKDVELRCDPISGHTALYWYRQSLGQGLEFLIYFQGNSAPDKSGLPSDRFSAERTGGSVSTLTIQRTQQEDSAVYLCASSLQGMSNQPQHFGDGTRLSIL.

The rearrangement joins TRBV13 to TRBJ2-7, with 9 bases matching TRBD1. The trim removed 0 bases at V and 3 bases at J, leaving 3 bases unmatched. Looked up from germline, CDR1 is PRHDT and CDR2 is FYEKMQ (reference sequence). The CDR3 runs to 15 residues. The CDR3 coding sequence is TGTGCCAGCAGCTTAGGCGGGACAGGGTACTACGAGCAGTACTTC. This translates into CASSLGGTGYYEQYF.

The chain carries TRBV11-2 and TRBJ1-2; D perhaps matches TRBD1 (5 bases). This CDR3 region has 15 residues. V was pared by 4 bases and J by 0 bases, with 12 bases between. Germline assignment: CDR1 SGHAT and CDR2 FQNNGV. The DNA for the CDR3 is TGTGCCAGCAGCTCCGTCGGGGGATCTAACTATGGCTACACCTTC. Translated, it gives CASSSVGGSNYGYTF.

This clone was found once. The chain links TRBV5-1 to TRBJ1-1; 7 bases line up with TRBD1. The CDR3 extends over 15 amino acids. J was trimmed by 0 bases and V by 7 bases; bases with no gene match: 9. Germline loops: CDR1 SGHRS, CDR2 YFSETQ. CDR3 amino acids: CASGKTGPLNTEAFF. The CDR3 coding sequence is TGCGCCAGCGGTAAGACAGGGCCTCTGAACACTGAAGCTTTCTTT.

The chain's CDR3 is CATSRDPGQRNSPLHF. The DNA of the CDR3 is TGTGCCACCAGCAGAGATCCGGGACAGAGGAATTCACCCCTCCACTTT. The chain has TRBV15 and TRBJ1-6; 7 nucleotides agree with TRBD1. Germline CDR1 and CDR2: LNHNV and YYDKDF (reference sequence). The CDR3 covers 16 residues. V dropped 0 bases and J dropped 7; count of bases not matched to a gene: 6. The full variable domain, rest sourced from reference TRBV15 and TRBJ1-6, is DAMVIQNPRYQVTQFGKPVTLSCSQTLNHNVMYWYQQKSSQAPKLLFHYYDKDFNNEADTPDNFQSRRPNTSFCFLDIRSPGLGDTAMYLCATSRDPGQRNSPLHFGNGTRLTVT.

This sequence joins TRBV3-1 (or the pseudogene TRBV3-2) and TRBJ2-7, with a weak D call TRBD2 (6 bases). In germline, CDR1 is LGHDT, CDR2 YNNKEL (reference sequence). This CDR3 is 13 amino acids long. The ends were cut back, 3 bases at V and 3 bases at J, with 9 bases in the middle. The CDR3: CASSQGLGYEQYF. The CDR3 DNA reads TGTGCCAGCAGCCAGGGACTTGGCTACGAGCAGTACTTC.

J is TRBJ2-6 and V is TRBV6-1, with a tentative D call TRBD2 (7 bases). There are 15 residues in the CDR3. The germline V gene has CDR1 MNHNS and CDR2 SASEGT. V was clipped by 3 bases and J by 3 bases, with 9 bases between them. The CDR3 sequence is CASSDGGLGANVLTF. The CDR3 DNA follows: TGTGCCAGCAGTGACGGGGGGCTTGGGGCCAACGTCCTGACTTTC.